This section outlines one T cell receptor (beta chain) sequence together with its context. This record comes from a study of CD8 T cells in Susac syndrome. The RNA, about 0.5 to 1 ug, was put through reverse transcription using random hexamers. Coverage of TCR beta CDR3 amplification by immunoSEQ multiplex PCR extended to 54 Vbeta and 13 Jbeta. Each CDR3 protein is one row after TCRdb ran MiXCR on the immunoSEQ multiplex PCR reads. The repertoire holds roughly 80,000 distinct CDR3 sequences, with approximately 95% as singletons. J was trimmed by 4 bases and V by 0 bases; bases with no gene match: 4. CDR3 length: 15 amino acids. Germline V gives CDR1 DFQATT, CDR2 SNEGSKA (reference sequence).

The chain employs TRBV20-1 and TRBJ2-1; 9 bases agree with TRBD1. Sequences were obtained from CD8+ T cells from PBMCs. The sequence was collected from a human donor with Susac syndrome. The chain's CDR3 is CSARDRTGVYNEQFF. The CDR3 DNA reads TGCAGTGCTAGAGATAGGACAGGGGTGTACAATGAGCAGTTCTTC.